The following is a T cell receptor beta chain sequence with its context. Authors' methods: Estimated nucleated cell counts came from reference gene primer amplification. Some clones are missing from TCRdb's copy, which holds only in-frame ones; the method was immunoSEQ multiplex PCR. The V and J calls and clone size are taken from that table; D and trimming were inferred from the DNA. The profile shows tens of thousands of clones, around 83% of them singletons. V shed 2 bases and J 1 base; nucleotides not matched to a gene: 6. Germline V gives CDR1 MNHEY, CDR2 SVGEGT. This CDR3 contains 17 residues. These data originate in a study of blood T cell repertoires in COVID-19. Study-wide context: COVID-19 samples collected from the United States, Italy and Spain covered acute and convalescent phases. T cells, B-cell-depleted T cells, or PBMCs provided the cDNA or gDNA that served as material.

Material: peripheral blood. The chain has TRBV6-2 or TRBV6-3 and TRBJ2-5; 11 bases map to TRBD1. The sequence derives from a human donor with acute or convalescent COVID-19. The donor label of this sample is uncertain. The CDR3 DNA reads as TGTGCCAGCAGTTACCGGTGGGACAGGGGGTTCCAAGAGACCCAGTACTTC. Protein product: CASSYRWDRGFQETQYF.